This TCR beta chain was recovered during a study of T cells after yellow fever vaccination. Within the sample, this clonotype is medium-sized (0.01 to 0.1%). This CDR3 has 11 residues. Germline V lookup: CDR1 MNHEY, CDR2 SVGAGI. V lost 10 bases and J 3 bases, leaving 10 bases between the germline ends. Using its own MiXCR run on the 5' RACE reads, TCRdb lists one record per CDR3 protein. The sample includes roughly 4,600 distinct CDR3 sequences, more than 7.5% seen only once; the top ten take 1.4% to 1.5%. Study-level findings and limits: Among sorted memory subsets on day 0, almost all vaccine-responding clonotypes fell below detection. Boosting was followed by the reappearance of most primary-vaccination clones (less than 98% CD4, about 90% CD8). A weaker but faster secondary response was observed, peaking on day 5 versus 15.

Here the sequenced sample was PBMCs, either bulk or a sorted T-cell subset (CD4+, CD8+, memory, or dextramer-sorted; not recorded which), taken 15 days after the yellow fever booster vaccination. The sequence derives from a man aged 25-45 years who received the YFV17D yellow fever vaccine. The chain joins TRBV6-5 to TRBJ2-7; TRBD1 is a possible D gene (5 bases). DNA of the CDR3: TGTGCCACCTCTAGGGGCTACGAGCAGTACTTC. It yields the protein CATSRGYEQYF.